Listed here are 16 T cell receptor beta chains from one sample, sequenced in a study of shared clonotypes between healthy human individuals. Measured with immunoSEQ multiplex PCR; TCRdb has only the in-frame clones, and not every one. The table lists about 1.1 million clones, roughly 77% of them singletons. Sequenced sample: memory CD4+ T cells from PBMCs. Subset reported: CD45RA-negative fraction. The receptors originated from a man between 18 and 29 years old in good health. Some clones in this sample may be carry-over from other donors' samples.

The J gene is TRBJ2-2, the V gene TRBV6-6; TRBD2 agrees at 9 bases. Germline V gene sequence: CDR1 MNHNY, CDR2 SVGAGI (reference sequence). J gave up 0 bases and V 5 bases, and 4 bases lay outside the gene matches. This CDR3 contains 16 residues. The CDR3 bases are TGTGCCAGCAGTAAGATAGCGGGAGCGAACACCGGGGAGCTGTTTTTT. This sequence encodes CASSKIAGANTGELFF.

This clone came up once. The DNA of the CDR3 is TGTGCCAGCAGCCCCGGGACCACACTGAACACCGGGGAGCTGTTTTTT. Its protein is CASSPGTTLNTGELFF. This chain links TRBV5-8 with TRBJ2-2, with D perhaps assigned TRBD1 or TRBD2 (5 bases each). CDR1 and CDR2 from the germline V gene are SGHTS and YDEGEE. CDR3 length: 16 residues. V lost 4 bases and J 1 base, leaving 14 bases between the germline ends.

The CDR3 reads CASSLSSFIPEQFF. In DNA form, the CDR3 reads TGTGCCAGCAGCTTGTCTAGCTTCATCCCTGAGCAGTTCTTC. This sequence joins TRBV11-2 and TRBJ2-1, with a possible D match to TRBD2 (5 bases). From germline, CDR1 is SGHAT and CDR2 FQNNGV. The V end was cut by 3 bases, the J end by 9 bases, with 15 bases between. The length of the CDR3 is 14 residues.

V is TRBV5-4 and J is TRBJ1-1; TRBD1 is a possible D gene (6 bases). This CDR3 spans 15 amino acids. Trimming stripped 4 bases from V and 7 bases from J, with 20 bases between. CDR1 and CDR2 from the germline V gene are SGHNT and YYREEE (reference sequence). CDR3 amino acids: CASSTRGGVQGEAFF. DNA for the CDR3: TGTGCCAGCAGCACTCGGGGGGGGGTACAGGGTGAAGCTTTCTTT.

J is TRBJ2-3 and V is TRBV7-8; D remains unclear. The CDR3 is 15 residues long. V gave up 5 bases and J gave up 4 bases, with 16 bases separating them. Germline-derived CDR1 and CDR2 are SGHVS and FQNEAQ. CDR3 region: CASSQRFESADTQYF. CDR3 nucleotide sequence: TGTGCCAGCAGCCAACGGTTCGAGTCCGCAGATACGCAGTATTTT. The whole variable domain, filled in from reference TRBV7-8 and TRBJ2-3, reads GAGVSQSPRYKVAKRGQDVALRCDPISGHVSLFWYQQALGQGPEFLTYFQNEAQLDKSGLPSDRFFAERPEGSVSTLKIQRTQQEDSAVYLCASSQRFESADTQYFGPGTRLTVL.

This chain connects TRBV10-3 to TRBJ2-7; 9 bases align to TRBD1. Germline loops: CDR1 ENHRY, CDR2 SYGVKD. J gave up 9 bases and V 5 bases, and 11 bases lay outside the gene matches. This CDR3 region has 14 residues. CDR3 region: CAISQPGQGFTQYF. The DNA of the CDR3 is TGTGCCATCAGTCAACCGGGACAGGGTTTCACGCAGTACTTC.

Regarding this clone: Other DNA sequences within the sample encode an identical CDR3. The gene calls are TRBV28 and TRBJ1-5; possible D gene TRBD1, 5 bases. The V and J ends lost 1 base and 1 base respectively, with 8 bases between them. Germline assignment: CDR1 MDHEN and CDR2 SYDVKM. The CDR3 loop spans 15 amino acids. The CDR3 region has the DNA TGTGCCAGCAGTTTATTATCAGGGAGCAATCAGCCCCAGCATTTT. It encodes CASSLLSGSNQPQHF.

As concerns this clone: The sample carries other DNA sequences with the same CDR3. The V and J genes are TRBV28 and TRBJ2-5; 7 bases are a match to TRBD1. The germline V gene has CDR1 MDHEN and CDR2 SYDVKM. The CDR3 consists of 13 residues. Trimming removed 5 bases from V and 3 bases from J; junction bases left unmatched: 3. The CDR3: CASSRTGEETQYF. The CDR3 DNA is TGTGCCAGCAGTAGGACAGGCGAAGAGACCCAGTACTTC.

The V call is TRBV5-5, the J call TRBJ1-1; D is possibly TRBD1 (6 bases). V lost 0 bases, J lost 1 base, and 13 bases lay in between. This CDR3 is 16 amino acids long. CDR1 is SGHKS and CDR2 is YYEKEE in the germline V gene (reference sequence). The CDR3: CASSLGGVRGNTEAFF. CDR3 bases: TGTGCCAGCAGCTTGGGAGGGGTCAGGGGGAACACTGAAGCTTTCTTT.

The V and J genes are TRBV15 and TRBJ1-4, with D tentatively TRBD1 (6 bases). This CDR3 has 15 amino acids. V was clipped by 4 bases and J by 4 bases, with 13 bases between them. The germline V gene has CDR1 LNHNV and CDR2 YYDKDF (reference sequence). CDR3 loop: CATSTGGTLNEKLFF. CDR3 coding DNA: TGTGCCACCAGCACCGGGGGGACACTTAATGAAAAACTGTTTTTT.

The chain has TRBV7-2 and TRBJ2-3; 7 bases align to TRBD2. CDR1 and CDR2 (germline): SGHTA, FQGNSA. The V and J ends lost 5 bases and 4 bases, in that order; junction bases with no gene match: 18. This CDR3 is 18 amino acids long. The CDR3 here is CASSPRGRGGRWSDTQYF. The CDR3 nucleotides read TGTGCCAGCAGCCCCCGGGGAAGGGGCGGGAGATGGTCAGATACGCAGTATTTT.

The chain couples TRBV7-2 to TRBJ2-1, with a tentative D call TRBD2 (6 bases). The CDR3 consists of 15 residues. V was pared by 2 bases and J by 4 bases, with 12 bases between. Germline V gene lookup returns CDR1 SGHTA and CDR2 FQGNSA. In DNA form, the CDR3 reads TGTGCCAGCAGCTTACTTAGCGGACCATACAATGAGCAGTTCTTC. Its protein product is CASSLLSGPYNEQFF.

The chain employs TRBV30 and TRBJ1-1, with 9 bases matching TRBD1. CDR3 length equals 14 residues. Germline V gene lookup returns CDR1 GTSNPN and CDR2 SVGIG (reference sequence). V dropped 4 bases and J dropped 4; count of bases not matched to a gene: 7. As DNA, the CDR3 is TGTGCCTGGAACAGGGGGCTCGGGAGCACTGAAGCTTTCTTT. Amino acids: CAWNRGLGSTEAFF.

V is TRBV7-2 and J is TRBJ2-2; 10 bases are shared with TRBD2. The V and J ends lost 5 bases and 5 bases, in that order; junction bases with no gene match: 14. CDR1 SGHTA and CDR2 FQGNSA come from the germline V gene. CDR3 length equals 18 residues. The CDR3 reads CASSQPFLAGAVTGELFF. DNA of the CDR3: TGTGCCAGCAGCCAACCCTTCCTAGCGGGAGCAGTAACCGGGGAGCTGTTTTTT.

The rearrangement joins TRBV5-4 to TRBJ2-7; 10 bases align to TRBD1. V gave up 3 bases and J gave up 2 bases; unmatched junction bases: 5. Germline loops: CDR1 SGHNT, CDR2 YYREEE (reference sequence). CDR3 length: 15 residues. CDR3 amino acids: CASSYDRGRAYEQYF. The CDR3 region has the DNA TGTGCCAGCAGCTACGACAGGGGGCGCGCCTACGAGCAGTACTTC.

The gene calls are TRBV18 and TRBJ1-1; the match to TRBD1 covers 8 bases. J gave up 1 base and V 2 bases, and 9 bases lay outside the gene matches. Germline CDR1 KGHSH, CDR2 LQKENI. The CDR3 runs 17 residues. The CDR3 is CASSPWTGRIGNTEAFF. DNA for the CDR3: TGTGCCAGCTCACCATGGACAGGGCGGATAGGGAACACTGAAGCTTTCTTT.